The 14 T cell receptor beta chains listed next were all sequenced from one sample in a study of T cell changes during pregnancy in multiple sclerosis. The table came from immunoSEQ multiplex PCR; TCRdb's copy has only in-frame clones and leaves some out. The sample yields fewer than 35,000 clones, roughly 89% seen once. Sequencing was performed on CD4+ T cells from peripheral blood mononuclear cells, taken in the third trimester of pregnancy. These receptors were obtained from a female donor in good health, enrolled as a control in a pregnancy study.

The gene calls are TRBV30 and TRBJ2-5; 10 bases line up with TRBD1. V was pared by 7 bases and J by 4 bases, with 6 bases of the junction left unmatched. Germline V CDR1 and CDR2: GTSNPN, SVGIG (reference sequence). This CDR3 spans 13 amino acids. As DNA, the CDR3 is TGTGCCTCCGACAGGGGGCGATCAGAGACCCAGTACTTC. Translated, it gives CASDRGRSETQYF.

The V and J genes are TRBV30 and TRBJ2-1; maybe TRBD2 (6 bases). The CDR3 has 11 residues. The V gene lost 5 bases and the J gene lost 6 bases, with 8 bases spanning the gap. CDR1 GTSNPN and CDR2 SVGIG come from the germline V gene (reference sequence). The CDR3 reads CAWGGGNEQFF. The CDR3 DNA sequence: TGTGCCTGGGGGGGAGGCAATGAGCAGTTCTTC.

This clone was recorded once. The chain is built from TRBV11-3 and TRBJ2-7, with TRBD2 matching 9 bases. After removal of 1 base from V and 5 bases from J, the junction contained 6 bases not matched to a gene. Per the germline V gene, CDR1 is SGHNT and CDR2 is YENEEA. The CDR3 has 15 amino acids. The CDR3 sequence is CASSLGGRGRDEQYF. The DNA for the CDR3 is TGTGCCAGCAGCTTAGGCGGGAGGGGTCGGGACGAGCAGTACTTC.

V and J are TRBV5-6 and TRBJ2-7, with 9 bases that match TRBD1. The CDR3 is 15 residues long. V lost 2 bases and J lost 4; bases outside the gene matches: 7. CDR1 and CDR2 from the germline V gene are SGHDT and YYEEEE. The CDR3 region is CASSFGTGGYYEQYF. For the CDR3, the DNA is TGTGCCAGCAGCTTTGGAACAGGGGGCTATTACGAGCAGTACTTC.

The genes are TRBV5-1 and TRBJ2-3; 12 nucleotides match TRBD2. The CDR3 runs to 15 residues. The junction had 5 bases not matched to a gene; V was cut back by 3 bases and J by 6 bases. Germline V gene sequence: CDR1 SGHRS, CDR2 YFSETQ. The CDR3 region has the DNA TGCGCCAGCAGCTCCCTAGCGGGGGGGTATGATACGCAGTATTTT. Amino acid sequence: CASSSLAGGYDTQYF.

This chain links TRBV7-8 with TRBJ1-1, with D tentatively TRBD1 (6 bases). CDR1 and CDR2 (germline): SGHVS, FQNEAQ. This CDR3 has 13 amino acids. The V end lost 7 bases, the J end lost 1 base, and 10 bases lay between the germline ends. The CDR3 loop reads CASTLGGNTEAFF. The CDR3 DNA reads TGTGCCAGCACCCTAGGGGGGAACACTGAAGCTTTCTTT.

The chain employs TRBV28 and TRBJ2-5; D unresolved. The V end lost 7 bases, the J end lost 4 bases, and 7 bases lay between the germline ends. The CDR3 totals 11 residues. Germline values: CDR1 MDHEN, CDR2 SYDVKM. The CDR3 nucleotides read TGTGCCAGCATGGGCCGAGAGACCCAGTACTTC. This gives the protein CASMGRETQYF.

The chain employs TRBV5-1 and TRBJ1-2; perhaps TRBD1 as D (5 bases). Trimming shortened V by 4 bases and J by 8 bases, and 18 bases separated the two germline ends. The V gene's germline CDR1 is SGHRS and CDR2 YFSETQ. The CDR3 loop spans 14 amino acids. DNA of the CDR3: TGCGCCAGCAGCCGTTCACCGGGGGATTTCGGCTACACCTTC. It specifies CASSRSPGDFGYTF. The full variable domain, with the rest looked up from reference TRBV5-1 and TRBJ1-2, is KAGVTQTPRYLIKTRGQQVTLSCSPISGHRSVSWYQQTPGQGLQFLFEYFSETQRNKGNFPGRFSGRQFSNSRSEMNVSTLELGDSALYLCASSRSPGDFGYTFGSGTRLTVV.

The chain employs TRBV25-1 and TRBJ2-6; D gene uncertain. The germline V gene has CDR1 MGHDK and CDR2 SYGVNS. V lost 3 bases to trimming and J lost 2 bases, with 8 bases between them. This CDR3 spans 15 amino acids. CDR3 region: CASSDSRTGANVLTF. The DNA for the CDR3 is TGTGCCAGCAGTGACTCGAGAACTGGGGCCAACGTCCTGACTTTC.

This clone has just one count. The CDR3 is CASSVSLLDRGIYGYTF. The CDR3 nucleotides are TGTGCCAGCAGCGTAAGCCTCCTCGACAGGGGGATATATGGCTACACCTTC. The V gene is TRBV9, the J gene TRBJ1-2; 9 bases are a match to TRBD1. V shed 1 base and J 5 bases; nucleotides not matched to a gene: 12. Germline V gives CDR1 SGDLS, CDR2 YYNGEE. This CDR3 spans 17 amino acids.

The rearrangement uses TRBV7-2 and TRBJ2-3; D is perhaps TRBD1 (6 bases). V gave up 1 base and J gave up 4 bases, with 12 bases separating them. The CDR3 runs to 15 residues. Germline V gene data show CDR1 as SGHTA and CDR2 as FQGNSA. The CDR3 here is CASSLVGQGSDTQYF. In DNA, the CDR3 is TGTGCCAGCAGCTTAGTAGGGCAGGGGTCAGATACGCAGTATTTT.

Here the CDR3 DNA reads TGCGCCAGCAGCTTGTTATCGGGGGCGGGGGAGAGCTCTGGAAACACCATATATTTT. Amino acid sequence: CASSLLSGAGESSGNTIYF. V is TRBV5-1 and J is TRBJ1-3, with D perhaps matching TRBD1 (6 bases). Trimming shortened V by 1 base and J by 0 bases, and 20 bases separated the two germline ends. This CDR3 is 19 amino acids long. Germline V gene data show CDR1 as SGHRS and CDR2 as YFSETQ.

V is TRBV7-2 and J is TRBJ2-1; the match to TRBD2 covers 13 bases. Germline V CDR1 and CDR2: SGHTA, FQGNSA. The CDR3 totals 16 residues. The V gene end was trimmed by 5 bases and the J gene end by 9 bases; junction bases not matched to a gene: 10. The CDR3, as DNA: TGTGCCAGCAGCCCCGGGACTAGCGGGGCCCTGGGTGAGCAGTTCTTC. Residues: CASSPGTSGALGEQFF.

CDR3: CASSPGQGAGEQYF. CDR3 DNA: TGTGCCAGCAGTCCGGGACAGGGGGCGGGGGAGCAGTACTTC. The chain combines TRBV2 with TRBJ2-7; 12 nucleotides match TRBD1. J lost 7 bases, V lost 5 bases, and 6 bases had no gene match. Germline V gene data show CDR1 as SNHLY and CDR2 as FYNNEI. The length of the CDR3 is 14 residues.